The 23 T cell receptor beta chains below were found in one sample sequenced in a study of blood T cell repertoires in COVID-19. The assay was immunoSEQ multiplex PCR, and TCRdb's table has in-frame clones only and misses some. Of around 190,000 clones in the sample, approximately 90% were seen once. The sequenced sample consisted of PBMCs or T cells enriched from blood (not recorded which). These receptors came from a woman in her thirties or forties in a cohort exposed to, infected with or recovered from COVID-19 (not recorded which).

Concerning this clone itself: One end of the junction does not line up with germline, which may come from a read error. V usage is TRBV6-5 and J usage is TRBJ2-4, with 14 bases matching TRBD2. Germline V gives CDR1 MNHEY, CDR2 SVGAGI. CDR3 length: 12 residues. CDR3: CASGGLAGVADF. The CDR3 DNA sequence: TGTGCCAGCGGGGGACTAGCGGGAGTGGCGGACTTC.

This chain uses TRBV6-6 with TRBJ1-2, with D tentatively TRBD1 (5 bases). This CDR3 region has 15 residues. Germline lookup yields CDR1 MNHNY and CDR2 SVGAGI (reference sequence). Trimming removed 2 bases from V and 2 bases from J, with 12 bases in between. The CDR3 loop is CASSYQTTVNYGYTF. CDR3 nucleotides: TGTGCCAGCAGTTACCAAACGACAGTCAACTATGGCTACACCTTC.

This chain connects TRBV2 to TRBJ1-1, with D possibly matching TRBD1 (6 bases). V lost 6 bases and J lost 3, with 14 bases in between. The CDR3 is made up of 14 amino acids. Looked up from germline, CDR1 is SNHLY and CDR2 is FYNNEI. The CDR3 DNA reads as TGTGCCAGCAGCGCCACAGGGCTTGACACTGAAGCTTTCTTT. Its protein product is CASSATGLDTEAFF.

This chain joins TRBV2 and TRBJ2-7, with 10 positions matching TRBD2. The J segment lost 3 bases and the V segment lost 8 bases, leaving 4 bases of the junction unmatched. The CDR3 contains 13 residues. Germline V gene lookup returns CDR1 SNHLY and CDR2 FYNNEI. CDR3: CASEREGGYEQYF. CDR3 DNA: TGTGCCAGCGAGCGGGAGGGGGGCTACGAGCAGTACTTC.

The chain employs TRBV12-3 or TRBV12-4 and TRBJ1-1; D is uncertain. V was shortened by 6 bases and J by 4 bases, with 9 bases between the two germline ends. This CDR3 has 12 amino acids. The CDR3 protein is CASSSGSTEAFF. The CDR3 DNA reads TGTGCCAGCAGCTCGGGGTCCACTGAAGCTTTCTTT.

This chain links TRBV4-1 with TRBJ2-5; 11 bases are a match to TRBD1. The CDR3 runs 16 residues. With V trimmed by 0 bases and J by 5 bases, 5 bases remained unmatched. Germline V gives CDR1 MGHRA, CDR2 YSYEKL. CDR3 amino acids: CASSQERTGGVETQYF. The CDR3 region has the DNA TGCGCCAGCAGCCAAGAAAGGACAGGGGGCGTGGAGACCCAGTACTTC.

The chain has TRBV7-2 and TRBJ2-3; weak D call: TRBD2 (6 bases). CDR1 and CDR2 from the germline V gene are SGHTA and FQGNSA. V was pared by 0 bases and J by 2 bases, with 9 bases between. This CDR3 has 15 residues. The CDR3 bases are TGTGCCAGCAGCTTAGCGGGAGGAAACACAGATACGCAGTATTTT. Translated, it gives CASSLAGGNTDTQYF.

This clone was picked up a small number of times. The CDR3 loop is CASSYGLAGIVNLYEQYF. DNA of the CDR3: TGCGCCAGCAGCTATGGACTAGCGGGGATAGTAAATCTCTACGAGCAGTACTTC. V is TRBV5-1 and J is TRBJ2-7; TRBD2 aligns across 12 bases. This CDR3 region has 18 residues. Trimming cost V 3 bases and J 3 bases; bases outside gene matches: 13. Looked up from germline, CDR1 is SGHRS and CDR2 is YFSETQ.

This chain links TRBV19 with TRBJ1-1; 7 bases line up with TRBD1. Looked up from germline, CDR1 is LNHDA and CDR2 is SQIVND (reference sequence). Trimming took 3 bases from V and 4 from J; bases not matched to a gene: 5. The length of the CDR3 is 14 residues. This CDR3 is CASSMRGLGTEAFF. CDR3 coding DNA: TGTGCCAGTAGTATGAGGGGGCTGGGCACTGAAGCTTTCTTT.

The gene calls are TRBV4-2 and TRBJ2-2; D gene ambiguous. Germline V CDR1 and CDR2: LGHNA, YNFKEQ. This CDR3 is built from 15 residues. Trimming pared 0 bases from V and 3 bases from J, leaving 8 bases between. Here the CDR3 reads CASSQDKHYTGELFF. For the CDR3, the DNA is TGTGCCAGCAGCCAAGACAAACATTACACCGGGGAGCTGTTTTTT.

This clone has just a few counts. The chain couples TRBV4-1 to TRBJ1-4, with 8 bases matching TRBD1. The CDR3 extends over 14 amino acids. V was pared by 2 bases and J by 7 bases, with 3 bases of the junction left unmatched. Per germline, CDR1 MGHRA and CDR2 YSYEKL. CDR3 sequence (DNA): TGCGCCAGCAGCCAATCAGGGGGCCCTGAAAAACTGTTTTTT. This translates into CASSQSGGPEKLFF.

This clone is a singleton in its sample. This chain joins TRBV29-1 and TRBJ2-3; no reliable D call. The V and J ends lost 0 bases and 2 bases respectively, with 6 bases between them. The CDR3 consists of 13 residues. CDR1 is SQVTM, CDR2 ANQGSEA, per germline. The CDR3 region is CSVEDPSTDTQYF. The CDR3 nucleotides read TGCAGCGTTGAAGATCCCTCCACAGATACGCAGTATTTT.

This chain joins TRBV3-1 (or the pseudogene TRBV3-2) and TRBJ2-7; 7 bases fit TRBD1. Losses at the gene ends were 3 bases for V and 7 bases for J; bases not matched to a gene: 12. Germline CDR1 is LGHDT and CDR2 is YNNKEL (reference sequence). CDR3 length equals 15 residues. CDR3 DNA: TGTGCCAGCAGCCAGGAATACAGGGGAAGAGGGGAGCAGTACTTC. Translated: CASSQEYRGRGEQYF.

J is TRBJ1-4 and V is TRBV12-3 or TRBV12-4; D uncertain. This CDR3 region has 13 residues. The germline V and J ends were trimmed by 0 bases and 6 bases, with 5 bases remaining between them. The CDR3 DNA reads TGTGCCAGCAGTTTAGCGCGGGATGAAAAACTGTTTTTT. It yields the protein CASSLARDEKLFF.

As DNA, the CDR3 is TGTGCCACCAACACAGGAAAAGCCACAGGAGATACGCAGTATTTT. Translated: CATNTGKATGDTQYF. This chain connects TRBV24-1 to TRBJ2-3, with D possibly being TRBD1 (5 bases). The V gene's germline CDR1 is KGHDR and CDR2 SFDVKD. V gave up 8 bases and J gave up 5 bases, with 19 bases separating them. This CDR3 comprises 15 residues.

The rearrangement joins TRBV21-1 to TRBJ1-2; TRBD1 is the table's D call, not checked against the DNA. TRBV21-1 is designated a pseudogene. This CDR3 contains 11 residues. The CDR3 reads CASSNIYGYTF. The CDR3, as DNA: TGTGCCAGCAGCAACATCTATGGCTACACCTTC.

This chain links TRBV13 with TRBJ1-3; D remains unclear. Germline values: CDR1 PRHDT, CDR2 FYEKMQ (reference sequence). V was trimmed by 3 bases and J by 4 bases, leaving 4 bases between them. The CDR3 runs 12 residues. Here the CDR3 reads CASSLQGNTIYF. The CDR3 nucleotides are TGTGCCAGCAGCTTGCAGGGAAACACCATATATTTT.

This clone was detected once. The chain links TRBV5-4 to TRBJ2-7; 8 positions agree with TRBD2. The germline V gene encodes CDR1 SGHNT and CDR2 YYREEE (reference sequence). Trimming removed 6 bases from V and 0 bases from J; junction bases left unmatched: 8. The CDR3 extends over 15 amino acids. CDR3 in amino acids: CASTITSGRSYEQYF. CDR3 sequence (DNA): TGTGCCAGCACCATAACTAGCGGTCGCTCCTACGAGCAGTACTTC.

J is TRBJ2-2 and V is TRBV11-3; D gene ambiguous. Germline V gene sequence: CDR1 SGHNT, CDR2 YENEEA. This CDR3 is built from 14 residues. V shed 6 bases and J shed 0 bases, with 8 bases lying between them. The CDR3 DNA follows: TGTGCCAGCAGTTACTTAGCGAACACCGGGGAGCTGTTTTTT. Translated: CASSYLANTGELFF.

The chain has TRBV4-1 and TRBJ1-4; D gene uncertain. Trimming cost V 4 bases and J 7 bases, with 10 bases left between them. Germline loops: CDR1 MGHRA, CDR2 YSYEKL. The CDR3 totals 13 residues. The CDR3 coding sequence is TGCGCCAGCAGCCTAGCGGAGAGTGAAAAACTGTTTTTT. Translation gives CASSLAESEKLFF.

This chain links TRBV7-2 with TRBJ2-6, with D tentatively TRBD2 (6 bases). The germline V gene encodes CDR1 SGHTA and CDR2 FQGNSA. The CDR3 has 18 residues. The V and J ends lost 5 bases and 1 base respectively, with 18 bases between them. The CDR3 spells CASSRSPGRGSGANVLTF. CDR3 sequence (DNA): TGTGCCAGCAGCAGATCACCAGGGCGGGGTTCTGGGGCCAACGTCCTGACTTTC.

J is TRBJ1-2 and V is TRBV6-5; no clear D. Germline values: CDR1 MNHEY, CDR2 SVGAGI. V was trimmed by 1 base and J by 4 bases, leaving 7 bases between them. This CDR3 spans 13 amino acids. The CDR3 is CASSYLSVYGYTF. For the CDR3, the DNA is TGTGCCAGCAGTTACTTGTCGGTCTATGGCTACACCTTC.

This chain joins TRBV9 and TRBJ1-6; no clear D gene. The CDR3 sequence is 15 residues long. The germline V gene encodes CDR1 SGDLS and CDR2 YYNGEE. The V end lost 0 bases, the J end lost 0 bases, and 4 bases lay between the germline ends. This chain's CDR3 is CASSVGSSYNSPLHF. CDR3 bases: TGTGCCAGCAGCGTAGGGAGCTCCTATAATTCACCCCTCCACTTT.